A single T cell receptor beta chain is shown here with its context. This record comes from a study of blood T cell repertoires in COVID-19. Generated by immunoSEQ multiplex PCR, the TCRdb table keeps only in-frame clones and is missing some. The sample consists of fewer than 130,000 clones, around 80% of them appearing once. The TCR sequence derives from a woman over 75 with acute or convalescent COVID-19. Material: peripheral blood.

Here the CDR3 DNA reads TGTGCCAGCAGTGCCGGCGCGGGAGAGAGGGGCACAGATACGCAGTATTTT. Protein product: CASSAGAGERGTDTQYF. This chain uses TRBV6-1 with TRBJ2-3, with TRBD2 matching 7 bases. The germline V gene has CDR1 MNHNS and CDR2 SASEGT. V shed 4 bases, J shed 1 base, and the junction held 11 bases outside the gene matches. There are 17 residues in the CDR3.